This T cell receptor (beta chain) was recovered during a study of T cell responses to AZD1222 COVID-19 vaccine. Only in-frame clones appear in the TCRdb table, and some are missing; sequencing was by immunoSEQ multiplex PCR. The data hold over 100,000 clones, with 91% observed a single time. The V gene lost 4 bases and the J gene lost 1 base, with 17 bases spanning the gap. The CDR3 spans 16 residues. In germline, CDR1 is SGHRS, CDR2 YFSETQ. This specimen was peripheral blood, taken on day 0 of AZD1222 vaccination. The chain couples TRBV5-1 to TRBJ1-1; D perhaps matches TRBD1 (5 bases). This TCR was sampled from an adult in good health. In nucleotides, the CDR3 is TGCGCCAGCAGCCTGCAGACCGGGGGATCGAACACTGAAGCTTTCTTT. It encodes CASSLQTGGSNTEAFF.